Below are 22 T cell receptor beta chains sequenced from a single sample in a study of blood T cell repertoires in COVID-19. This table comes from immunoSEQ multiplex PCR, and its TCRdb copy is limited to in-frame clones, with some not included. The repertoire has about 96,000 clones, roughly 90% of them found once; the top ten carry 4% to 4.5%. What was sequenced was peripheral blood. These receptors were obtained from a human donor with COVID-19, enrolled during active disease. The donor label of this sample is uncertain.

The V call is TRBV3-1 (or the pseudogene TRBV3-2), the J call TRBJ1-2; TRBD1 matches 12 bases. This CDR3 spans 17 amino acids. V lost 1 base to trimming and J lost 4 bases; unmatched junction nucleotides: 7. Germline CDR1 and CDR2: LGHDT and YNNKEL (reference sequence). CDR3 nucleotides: TGTGCCAGCAGCCAAGCAGGGACAGGGGGCGACGGCTATGGCTACACCTTC. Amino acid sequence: CASSQAGTGGDGYGYTF.

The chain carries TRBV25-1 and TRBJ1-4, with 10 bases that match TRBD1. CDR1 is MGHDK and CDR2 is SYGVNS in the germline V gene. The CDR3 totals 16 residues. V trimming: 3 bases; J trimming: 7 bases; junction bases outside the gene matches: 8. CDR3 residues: CASSDSTGTGVEKLFF. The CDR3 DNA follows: TGTGCCAGCAGTGATTCAACCGGGACAGGGGTTGAAAAACTGTTTTTT. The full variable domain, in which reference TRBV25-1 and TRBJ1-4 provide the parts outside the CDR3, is EADIYQTPRYLVIGTGKKITLECSQTMGHDKMYWYQQDPGMELHLIHYSYGVNSTEKGDLSSESTVSRIRTEHFPLTLESARPSHTSQYLCASSDSTGTGVEKLFFGSGTQLSVL.

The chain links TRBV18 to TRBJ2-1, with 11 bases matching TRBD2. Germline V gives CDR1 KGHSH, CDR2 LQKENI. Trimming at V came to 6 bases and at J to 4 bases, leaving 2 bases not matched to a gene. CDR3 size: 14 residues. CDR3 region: CASSGTSGYNEQFF. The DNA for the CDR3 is TGTGCCAGCTCGGGGACTAGCGGTTACAATGAGCAGTTCTTC.

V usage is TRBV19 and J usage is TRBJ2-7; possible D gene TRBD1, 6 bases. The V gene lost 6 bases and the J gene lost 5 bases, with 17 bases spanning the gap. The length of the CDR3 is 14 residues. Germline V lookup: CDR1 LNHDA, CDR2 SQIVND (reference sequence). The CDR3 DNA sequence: TGTGCCAGTAGACTGACAGGAACTTTCCACGAGCAGTACTTC. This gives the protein CASRLTGTFHEQYF.

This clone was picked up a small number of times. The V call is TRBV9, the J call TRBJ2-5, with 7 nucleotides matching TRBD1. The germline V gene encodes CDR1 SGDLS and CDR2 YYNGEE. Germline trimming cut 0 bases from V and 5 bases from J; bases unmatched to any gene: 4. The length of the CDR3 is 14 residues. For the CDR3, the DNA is TGTGCCAGCAGCGTAGGCGTCAGGGGGGAGACCCAGTACTTC. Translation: CASSVGVRGETQYF.

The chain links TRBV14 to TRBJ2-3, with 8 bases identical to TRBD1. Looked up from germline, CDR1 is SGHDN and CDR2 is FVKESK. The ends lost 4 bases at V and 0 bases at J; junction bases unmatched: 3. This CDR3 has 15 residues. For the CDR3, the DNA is TGTGCCAGCAGCCCGGGACAGGAAAGCACAGATACGCAGTATTTT. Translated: CASSPGQESTDTQYF.

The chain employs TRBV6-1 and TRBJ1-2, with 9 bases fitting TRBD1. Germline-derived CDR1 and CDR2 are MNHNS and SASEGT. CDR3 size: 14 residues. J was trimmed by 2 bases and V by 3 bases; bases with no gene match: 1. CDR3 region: CASSETGGNYGYTF. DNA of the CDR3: TGTGCCAGCAGTGAGACAGGGGGGAACTATGGCTACACCTTC.

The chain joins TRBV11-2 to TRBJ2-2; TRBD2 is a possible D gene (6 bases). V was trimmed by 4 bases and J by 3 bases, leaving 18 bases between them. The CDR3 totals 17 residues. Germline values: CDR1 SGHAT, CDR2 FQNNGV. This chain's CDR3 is CASSSVAARDYTGELFF. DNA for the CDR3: TGTGCCAGCAGCTCAGTCGCGGCCAGGGACTACACCGGGGAGCTGTTTTTT.

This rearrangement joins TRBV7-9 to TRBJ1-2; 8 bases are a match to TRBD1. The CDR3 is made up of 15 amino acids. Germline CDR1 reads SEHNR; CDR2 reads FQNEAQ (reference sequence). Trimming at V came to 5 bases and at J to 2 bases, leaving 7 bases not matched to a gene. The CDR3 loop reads CASSGGQGYNYGYTF. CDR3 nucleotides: TGTGCCAGCAGCGGAGGACAGGGATACAACTATGGCTACACCTTC.

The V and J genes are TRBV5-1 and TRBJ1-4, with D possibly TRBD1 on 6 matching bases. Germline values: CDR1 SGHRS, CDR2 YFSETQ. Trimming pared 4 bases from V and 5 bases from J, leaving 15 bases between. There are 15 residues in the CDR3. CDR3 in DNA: TGCGCCAGCAGCCCGGGAGGACAGACGAATGAAAAACTGTTTTTT. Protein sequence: CASSPGGQTNEKLFF.

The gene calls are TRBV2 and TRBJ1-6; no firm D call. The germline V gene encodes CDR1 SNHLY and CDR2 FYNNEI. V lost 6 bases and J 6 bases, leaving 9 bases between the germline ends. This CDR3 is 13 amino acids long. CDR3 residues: CASRHPVNSPLHF. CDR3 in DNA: TGTGCCAGCAGACACCCTGTTAATTCACCCCTCCACTTT. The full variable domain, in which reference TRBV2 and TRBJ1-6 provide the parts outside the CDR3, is EPEVTQTPSHQVTQMGQEVILRCVPISNHLYFYWYRQILGQKVEFLVSFYNNEISEKSEIFDDQFSVERPDGSNFTLKIRSTKLEDSAMYFCASRHPVNSPLHFGNGTRLTVT.

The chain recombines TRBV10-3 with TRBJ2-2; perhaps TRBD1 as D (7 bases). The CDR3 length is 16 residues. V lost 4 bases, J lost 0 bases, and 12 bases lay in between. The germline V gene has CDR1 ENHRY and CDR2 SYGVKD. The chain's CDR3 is CAISVRGAANTGELFF. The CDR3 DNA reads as TGTGCCATCAGTGTCAGGGGGGCGGCGAACACCGGGGAGCTGTTTTTT.

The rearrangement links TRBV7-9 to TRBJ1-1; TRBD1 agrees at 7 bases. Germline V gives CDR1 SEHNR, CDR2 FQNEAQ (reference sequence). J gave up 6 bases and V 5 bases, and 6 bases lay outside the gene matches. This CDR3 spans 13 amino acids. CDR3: CASSLQGKAEAFF. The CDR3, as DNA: TGTGCCAGCAGCCTACAGGGGAAAGCTGAAGCTTTCTTT. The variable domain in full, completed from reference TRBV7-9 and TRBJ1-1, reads DTGVSQNPRHKITKRGQNVTFRCDPISEHNRLYWYRQTLGQGPEFLTYFQNEAQLEKSRLLSDRFSAERPKGSFSTLEIQRTEQGDSAMYLCASSLQGKAEAFFGQGTRLTVV.

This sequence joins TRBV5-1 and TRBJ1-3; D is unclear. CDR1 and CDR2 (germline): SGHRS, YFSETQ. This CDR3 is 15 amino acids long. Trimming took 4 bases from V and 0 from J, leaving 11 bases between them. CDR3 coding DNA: TGCGCCAGCAGCATGGACGGGTACTCTGGAAACACCATATATTTT. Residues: CASSMDGYSGNTIYF. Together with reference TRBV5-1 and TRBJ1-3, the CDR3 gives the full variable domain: KAGVTQTPRYLIKTRGQQVTLSCSPISGHRSVSWYQQTPGQGLQFLFEYFSETQRNKGNFPGRFSGRQFSNSRSEMNVSTLELGDSALYLCASSMDGYSGNTIYFGEGSWLTVV.

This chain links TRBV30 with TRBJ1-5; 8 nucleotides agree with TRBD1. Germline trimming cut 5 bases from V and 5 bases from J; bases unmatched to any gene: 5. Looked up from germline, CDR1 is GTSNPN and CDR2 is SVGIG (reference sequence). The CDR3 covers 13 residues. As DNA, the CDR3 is TGTGCCTGGGACCAGACAGGGGATCAGCCCCAGCATTTT. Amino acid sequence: CAWDQTGDQPQHF.

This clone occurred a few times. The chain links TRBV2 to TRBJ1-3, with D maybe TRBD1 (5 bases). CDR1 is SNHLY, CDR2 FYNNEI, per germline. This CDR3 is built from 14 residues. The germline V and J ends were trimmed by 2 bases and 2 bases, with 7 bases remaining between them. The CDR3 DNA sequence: TGTGCCAGCAGTGAACCCAGGGCTGGAAACACCATATATTTT. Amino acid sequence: CASSEPRAGNTIYF.

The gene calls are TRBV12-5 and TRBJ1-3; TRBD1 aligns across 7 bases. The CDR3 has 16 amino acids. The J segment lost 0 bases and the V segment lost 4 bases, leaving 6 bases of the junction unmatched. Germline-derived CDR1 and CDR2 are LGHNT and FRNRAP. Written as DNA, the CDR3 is TGTGCTAGTGGTTCCTATCGGGACAGCTCTGGAAACACCATATATTTT. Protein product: CASGSYRDSSGNTIYF.

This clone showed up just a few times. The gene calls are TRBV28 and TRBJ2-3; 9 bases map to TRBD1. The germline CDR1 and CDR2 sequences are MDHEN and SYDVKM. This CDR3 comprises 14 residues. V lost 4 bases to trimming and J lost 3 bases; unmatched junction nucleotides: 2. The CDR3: CASSYGQGTDTQYF. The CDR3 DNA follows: TGTGCCAGCAGTTACGGACAGGGGACAGATACGCAGTATTTT.

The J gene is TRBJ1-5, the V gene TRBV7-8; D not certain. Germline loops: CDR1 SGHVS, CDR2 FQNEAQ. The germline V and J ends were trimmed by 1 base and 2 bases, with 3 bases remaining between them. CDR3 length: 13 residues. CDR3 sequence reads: CASSLVGNQPQHF. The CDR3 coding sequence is TGTGCCAGCAGCTTAGTAGGCAATCAGCCCCAGCATTTT.

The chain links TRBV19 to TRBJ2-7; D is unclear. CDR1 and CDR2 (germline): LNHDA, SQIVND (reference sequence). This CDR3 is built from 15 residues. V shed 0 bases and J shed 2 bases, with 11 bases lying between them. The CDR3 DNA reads TGTGCCAGTAGTATAGAAGCCGGTCGGGCCTACGAGCAGTACTTC. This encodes CASSIEAGRAYEQYF.

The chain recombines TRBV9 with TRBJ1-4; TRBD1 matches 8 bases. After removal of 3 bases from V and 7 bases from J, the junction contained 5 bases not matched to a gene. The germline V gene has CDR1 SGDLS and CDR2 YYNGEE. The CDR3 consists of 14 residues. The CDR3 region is CASSAGGYGEKLFF. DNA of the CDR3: TGTGCCAGCAGCGCAGGGGGCTATGGTGAAAAACTGTTTTTT.

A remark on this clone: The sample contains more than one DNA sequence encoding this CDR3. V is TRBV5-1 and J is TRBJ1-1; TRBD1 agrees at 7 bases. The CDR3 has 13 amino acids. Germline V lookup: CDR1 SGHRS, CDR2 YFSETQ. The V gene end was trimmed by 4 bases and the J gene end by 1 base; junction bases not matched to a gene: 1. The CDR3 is CASSRTGNTEAFF. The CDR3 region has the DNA TGCGCCAGCAGCCGGACAGGGAACACTGAAGCTTTCTTT.